This T cell receptor (beta chain) came from a study of cytomegalovirus exposure and HLA in healthy donors. This CDR3 comprises 15 residues. Per germline, CDR1 SGHRS and CDR2 YFSETQ. Trimming shortened V by 0 bases and J by 4 bases, and 11 bases separated the two germline ends. PCR amplification relied on 60 Vbeta primers (plus 13 Jbeta primers). Assay: immunoSEQ multiplex PCR; the TCRdb copy retains only in-frame clones and omits some. The data contain 55,000 to 75,000 clones, 75% of them singletons. The sequence came from a woman aged 25 to 39 in good health and CMV-seropositive. The chain combines TRBV5-1 with TRBJ1-5, with a possible D match to TRBD1 (6 bases). The material sequenced was PBMCs. The CDR3 here is CASSLEGGRNQPQHF. The CDR3 DNA sequence: TGCGCCAGCAGCTTGGAGGGGGGGAGGAATCAGCCCCAGCATTTT.